The rows below give T cell receptor beta chains drawn from one sample of a study of human T cells and chemical hapten exposure. A single record per CDR3 protein comes from TCRdb applying MiXCR to the 5' RACE reads. The sample holds some 78,000 distinct CDR3 sequences, 6.5% to 8.5% seen once. These receptor sequences come from a male donor in good health. Each CDR3 is given with its conserved first and last residue. A D gene is named only where the DNA matches it firmly. Only part of the rows carry a size: once, few, many, or a class if the clone is expanded.

v_gene,d_gene,abundance,j_gene,CDR3aa,CDR3nt
TRBV11-2,TRBD1,few,TRBJ1-6,CASSLPSYRDRESYNSPLHF,TGTGCCAGCAGCTTACCATCATACCGGGACAGGGAATCCTATAATTCACCCCTCCACTTT
TRBV20-1,TRBD1,NA,TRBJ2-4,CSAHNRGNIQYF,TGCAGTGCTCACAACAGGGGTAACATTCAGTACTTC
TRBV5-1,NA,many,TRBJ2-1,CASSLGRNPSYNEQFF,TGCGCCAGCAGCTTGGGCCGCAACCCCTCCTACAATGAGCAGTTCTTC
TRBV21-1,NA,NA,TRBJ1-3,CASSKQQGKGRPEDTIYF,TGTGCCAGCAGCAAACAACAGGGCAAAGGGAGACCTGAGGACACCATATATTTT
TRBV7-8,NA,NA,TRBJ2-6,CASSYPGSRSNVLTF,TGTGCCAGCAGTTATCCAGGGAGTAGGTCCAACGTCCTGACTTTC
TRBV15,NA,many,TRBJ2-5,CATSRDKLREETQYF,TGTGCCACCAGCAGAGATAAGCTAAGAGAAGAGACCCAGTACTTC
TRBV14,NA,few,TRBJ1-3,CASSQESGTGNTIYF,TGTGCCAGCAGCCAAGAGTCCGGGACTGGAAACACCATATATTTT
TRBV25-1,NA,NA,TRBJ2-2,CASSASRGAGELFF,TGTGCCAGCAGTGCCTCCAGGGGAGCCGGGGAGCTGTTTTTT
TRBV20-1,NA,many,TRBJ2-7,CSALLEYEQYF,TGCAGTGCTCTTCTCGAGTACGAGCAGTACTTC
TRBV5-4,TRBD1,few,TRBJ2-7,CASTLSGQGSYEQYF,TGTGCCAGCACCCTTTCAGGACAGGGTAGCTACGAGCAGTACTTC
TRBV2,NA,NA,TRBJ1-5,CASRGRDSNQPQHF,TGTGCCAGCAGGGGAAGGGACAGCAATCAGCCCCAGCATTTT
TRBV20-1,NA,many,TRBJ1-1,CSANSQQNTEAFF,TGCAGTGCTAATTCACAGCAGAACACTGAAGCTTTCTTT
TRBV19,TRBD2,NA,TRBJ2-1,CASSTAGGNSYNEQFF,TGTGCCAGTAGTACGGCGGGGGGAAACTCCTACAATGAGCAGTTCTTC
TRBV18,TRBD1,NA,TRBJ1-1,CASSRTGGNGYTEAFF,TGTGCCAGCTCACGAACAGGGGGCAACGGTTACACTGAAGCTTTCTTT
TRBV6-4,NA,NA,TRBJ2-3,CASSVQGGTDTQYF,TGTGCCAGCAGTGTACAGGGAGGCACAGATACGCAGTATTTT
TRBV6-5,NA,many,TRBJ2-3,CASSYMDTQYF,TGTGCCAGCAGTTACATGGATACGCAGTATTTT
TRBV6-1,NA,NA,TRBJ1-4,CASSPDHATNEKLFF,TGTGCCAGCAGTCCTGACCATGCAACTAATGAAAAACTGTTTTTT
TRBV15,NA,many,TRBJ2-3,CATSRDPRSTDTQYF,TGTGCCACCAGCAGAGATCCACGTAGCACAGATACGCAGTATTTT
TRBV10-3,TRBD1,few,TRBJ1-1,CAISRQGITEAFF,TGTGCCATCAGTAGACAGGGTATCACTGAAGCTTTCTTT
TRBV20-1,TRBD2,many,TRBJ2-3,CSAGRADTQYF,TGCAGTGCGGGGAGGGCAGATACGCAGTATTTT
TRBV3-1,NA,many,TRBJ1-4,CASSQERAGRPNEKLFF,TGTGCCAGCAGCCAAGAGAGGGCAGGGCGACCTAATGAAAAACTGTTTTTT
TRBV5-5,TRBD1,many,TRBJ2-7,CASSQQGAAYEQYF,TGTGCCAGCAGCCAACAGGGGGCTGCCTACGAGCAGTACTTC
TRBV4-1,NA,many,TRBJ2-1,CASSQEPQGRYNEQFF,TGCGCCAGCAGCCAAGAGCCGCAGGGGAGGTACAATGAGCAGTTCTTC
TRBV5-6,NA,many,TRBJ2-2,CASSLSTGELFF,TGTGCCAGCAGTTTAAGCACCGGGGAGCTGTTTTTT
TRBV5-5,TRBD1,many,TRBJ1-5,CASSEDRGDQPQHF,TGTGCCAGCAGCGAGGACAGGGGAGATCAGCCCCAGCATTTT
TRBV28,NA,many,TRBJ2-5,CASSSRQYQETQYF,TGTGCCAGCAGTTCTCGACAGTACCAAGAGACCCAGTACTTC
TRBV12-5,NA,few,TRBJ2-1,CASGLKPYNEQFF,TGTGCTAGTGGTTTGAAGCCCTACAATGAGCAGTTCTTC
TRBV12-5,TRBD1,few,TRBJ2-2,CASGQGQAYTGELFF,TGTGCTAGTGGCCAAGGACAGGCGTACACCGGGGAGCTGTTTTTT
TRBV5-8,NA,many,TRBJ2-7,CASRSRGTGSYEQYF,TGTGCCAGCAGATCCCGGGGTACCGGCTCCTACGAGCAGTACTTC